This TCR beta chain was identified in a study of regulatory T cells in long-lasting Graves disease. This clonotype occurred a few times. The time point denotes: newly diagnosed GD, antithyroid drugs for less than 3 months. PBMC RNA served as the TCR library source. As a group, patients came from one endocrinology department in Xi'an, China. The CDR3 runs to 15 residues. V lost 1 base, J lost 0 bases, and 11 bases lay in between. Germline-derived CDR1 and CDR2 are SGHNT and YYREEE (reference sequence). Libraries of TCR beta came from iRepertoire HTBI primers plus Arm-PCR of CDR3 regions. TCRdb analysed the multiplex PCR reads with MiXCR anew, one entry per CDR3 protein. The sample consists of hundreds of thousands of distinct CDR3 sequences, 15% to 20% of them appearing once. These same records also appear under a second study, on T cells in Graves' hyperthyroidism and ophthalmopathy. That paper notes: With the HTBI primer set, the TCR CDR3 went through a first round of RT-PCR.

This sample comprised peripheral blood mononuclear cells (PBMCs), obtained at new diagnosis, from a patient treated with antithyroid drugs. This TCR was recovered from a woman younger than 45 with Graves disease. This chain uses TRBV5-4 with TRBJ2-7; D is unresolved. CDR3 in amino acids: CASSLRAERSYEQYF. In DNA, the CDR3 is TGTGCCAGCAGCTTGCGAGCAGAACGCTCCTACGAGCAGTACTTC.